The sequence of this T cell receptor beta chain was determined in a study of post-analysis software for immune sequencing data. This clonotype has at least ten counts. What it recognizes is unknown. Unique molecular identifiers had been added to the TCR beta cDNA libraries. TCRdb processed the PCR reads anew with MiXCR; each CDR3 protein has one entry. Found here are about 200,000 distinct CDR3 sequences, approximately 30% of them singletons; the top ten hold roughly 3.4%. Study conclusions and caveats: Normalized Chao1 diversity in multiple sclerosis patients fell significantly below that of controls.

The sequence came from a girl aged 2 to 17 with multiple sclerosis. Material: blood.

CDR3 amino acids: CSARDERGNHEQYF. The CDR3 DNA follows: TGCAGTGCTAGAGACGAGCGGGGGAACCACGAGCAGTACTTC. The chain has TRBV20-1 and TRBJ2-7; TRBD2 aligns across 8 bases. V shed 0 bases, J shed 5 bases, and the junction held 6 bases outside the gene matches. The germline V gene encodes CDR1 DFQATT and CDR2 SNEGSKA (reference sequence). The CDR3 runs 14 residues.